These T cell receptor beta chains were read from a single sample in a study of CD8 T cells in Susac syndrome. TCRdb independently ran MiXCR on the immunoSEQ multiplex PCR reads; one entry per CDR3 protein. The sample lists some 160,000 distinct CDR3 sequences; just over 90% were seen once. Sequenced: CD4+ T cells from PBMCs. The receptor set was obtained from a human donor in good health. Both conserved end residues are part of each CDR3. The order of the fields is J gene, D gene, V gene, clone size, CDR3 DNA, CDR3 protein. D genes are given only for firm matches. Size is omitted from some rows. Given values are once, few, many or a class for expanded clones.

TRBJ2-7 | TRBD1 | TRBV18 | - | TGTGCCAGCTCACCATCGACAGGGGTTTATGGCGAGCAGTACTTC | CASSPSTGVYGEQYF
TRBJ1-6 | TRBD1 | TRBV19 | - | TGTGCCAGTAGCCAGGGACAGGGACGTTCACCCCTCCACTTT | CASSQGQGRSPLHF
TRBJ2-3 | TRBD2 | TRBV28 | - | TGTGCCACAGCGGGAAACCCAGATACGCAGTATTTT | CATAGNPDTQYF
TRBJ2-5 | - | TRBV7-6 | - | TGTGCCAGCACCTCCCAAGAGACCCAGTACTTC | CASTSQETQYF
TRBJ1-2 | TRBD1 | TRBV28 | - | TGTGCCAGCAGTCCGACAGGGTATGGCTACACCTTC | CASSPTGYGYTF
TRBJ1-1 | - | TRBV7-3 | - | TGTGCCAGCAGCCCAGGGACGGACACTGAAGCTTTCTTT | CASSPGTDTEAFF
TRBJ2-1 | - | TRBV4-3 | once | TGCGCCAGCAGCCAAGATCAGCGAGGGGACTCCTACAATGAGCAGTTCTTC | CASSQDQRGDSYNEQFF
TRBJ2-7 | - | TRBV28 | - | TGTGCCAGCAAGCAGCTCTCCTACGAGCAGTACTTC | CASKQLSYEQYF
TRBJ2-2 | TRBD2 | TRBV2 | - | TGTGCCAGCAGGGGAACTAGCGGGAGCGCCGGGGAGCTGTTTTTT | CASRGTSGSAGELFF
TRBJ2-3 | - | TRBV7-2 | - | TGTGCCAGCAGCTTTTCGTCTAGCCGTGTCACAGATACGCAGTATTTT | CASSFSSSRVTDTQYF
TRBJ1-2 | - | TRBV5-4 | - | TGTGCCAGCAGCGGACCAGGGGAGCCCTATGGCTACACCTTC | CASSGPGEPYGYTF
TRBJ2-2 | - | TRBV18 | once | TGTGCCAGCTCGCCACGGGGAGAAGGCACCGGGGAGCTGTTTTTT | CASSPRGEGTGELFF
TRBJ1-1 | - | TRBV5-8 | - | TGTGCCAGCAGCCTCCGGGGACTAGGCACTGAAGCTTTCTTT | CASSLRGLGTEAFF
TRBJ1-6 | - | TRBV20-1 | once | TGCAGTGCAAGTCTAAGCTCCTATAATTCACCCCTCCACTTT | CSASLSSYNSPLHF
TRBJ1-1 | TRBD1 | TRBV12-3/TRBV12-4 | - | TGTGCCAGCAGGCGGGACAGGGGGGTTCTCTTTGAAGCTTTCTTT | CASRRDRGVLFEAFF
TRBJ1-3 | - | TRBV5-1 | - | TGCGCCAGCAGCTTGGGCCTCTCTGGAAACACCATATATTTT | CASSLGLSGNTIYF
TRBJ2-2 | - | TRBV7-9 | once | TGTGCCAGCACTGACATAGCGAGCACCGGGGAGCTGTTTTTT | CASTDIASTGELFF
TRBJ2-1 | TRBD2 | TRBV20-1 | - | TGCAGTACGAGGGCAGCGGGGGGATCCCTTGAGCAGTTCTTC | CSTRAAGGSLEQFF
TRBJ2-3 | TRBD2 | TRBV18 | - | TGTGCCAGCTCACTTTCAGCGGGGAGGACAGATACGCAGTATTTT | CASSLSAGRTDTQYF
TRBJ2-1 | TRBD2 | TRBV6-1 | - | TGTGCCAGCAGCCCCTCGAGCGGGATCTACAATGAGCAGTTCTTC | CASSPSSGIYNEQFF
TRBJ2-1 | TRBD2 | TRBV5-4 | - | TGTGCCAGCAGCTTCCTAGCGGCAAGCTCCTACAATGAGCAGTTCTTC | CASSFLAASSYNEQFF
TRBJ2-7 | - | TRBV19 | - | TGTGCCAGTTCCACTCGCCGGGGGTGGGGGGAGCAGTACTTC | CASSTRRGWGEQYF
TRBJ2-7 | - | TRBV24-1 | - | TGTGCCACCGGGGACGGATACGAGCAGTACTTC | CATGDGYEQYF
TRBJ2-1 | TRBD2 | TRBV18 | - | TGTGCCAGCTCCCCCGGGACTAGCGGGAGTGATGAGCAGTTCTTC | CASSPGTSGSDEQFF
TRBJ1-4 | TRBD1 | TRBV7-9 | - | TGTGCCAGCAGCTCACTGGACAGGGGGGGAGGCGAAAAACTGTTTTTT | CASSSLDRGGGEKLFF
TRBJ2-7 | - | TRBV23-1 | - | TGCGCCAGCCCCGGGCCGCGGCCACGATCCTACGAGCAGTACTTC | CASPGPRPRSYEQYF
TRBJ2-1 | TRBD1 | TRBV3-1 | - | TGTGCCAGCAGCCCTAACCAGGGGGCCTCCTACAATGAGCAGTTCTTC | CASSPNQGASYNEQFF
TRBJ2-2 | TRBD2 | TRBV18 | - | TGTGCCAGCTCCCAGAACCGACTAGCGACGAACACCGGGGAGCTGTTTTTT | CASSQNRLATNTGELFF
TRBJ2-5 | TRBD2 | TRBV28 | - | TGTGCCAGCAGTGGACTAGCGGGAGAGACCCAGTACTTC | CASSGLAGETQYF
TRBJ2-5 | - | TRBV25-1 | - | TGTGCCAGCAGTGCATCGTTGGGAGAGACCCAGTACTTC | CASSASLGETQYF
TRBJ2-3 | TRBD2 | TRBV12-3/TRBV12-4 | - | TGTGCCAGCGGACGGGAGGGAACAGATACGCAGTATTTT | CASGREGTDTQYF
TRBJ1-5 | - | TRBV7-9 | once | TGTGCCAGCAGCTTGGGGACATACAATCAGCCCCAGCATTTT | CASSLGTYNQPQHF
TRBJ2-5 | - | TRBV2 | - | TGTGCCAGCAGTCCGGACAAGGGGAGCTGGGAGACCCAGTACTTC | CASSPDKGSWETQYF
TRBJ2-5 | - | TRBV9 | - | TGTGCCAGCAGCGTAGACCCAAGATCGGGGGCGCGTGAGACCCAGTACTTC | CASSVDPRSGARETQYF